This T cell receptor beta chain was obtained from a study of blood T cell repertoires in COVID-19. Study at large: The United States, Italy and Spain supplied acute and convalescent COVID-19 samples. In each case, the material was cDNA or gDNA derived from T cells, B-cell-depleted T cells, or PBMCs.

The authors' processing: Amplification from reference gene primers served as the basis for estimated nucleated cell counts. The table came from immunoSEQ multiplex PCR; TCRdb's copy has only in-frame clones and leaves some out. V and J calls and clone size are as listed in that table; D and trimming were resolved from the DNA. The sample lists 25,000 to 35,000 clones, 72% occurring once. Sequencing was carried out using peripheral blood. The receptor comes from a boy aged 2 to 10 with active or convalescent COVID-19.

The CDR3 sequence: CASSLGRKGTGELFF. Here the CDR3 DNA reads TGTGCCAGCAGCCTTGGGCGTAAGGGGACCGGGGAGCTGTTTTTT. The gene calls are TRBV7-9 and TRBJ2-2; D may be TRBD1 (5 bases). Germline CDR1 SEHNR, CDR2 FQNEAQ (reference sequence). The CDR3 covers 15 residues. Trimming pared 5 bases from V and 5 bases from J, leaving 15 bases between.